Following are 24 T cell receptor beta chains from one sample sequenced in a study of shared clonotypes between healthy human individuals. Profiling relied on immunoSEQ multiplex PCR, and the TCRdb table lists in-frame clones only, not all of them. The data show roughly 2,000,000 clones, about 95% seen once. CD45RO negativity and positive selection for CCR7 defined naive CD8 cells, a population that excluded terminally differentiated effector memory CD45RA+ cells. The sequencing input was naive CD8+ T cells sorted from blood. The receptor source for this set is a young man in good health.

The rearrangement joins TRBV28 to TRBJ2-5; possible D gene TRBD2, 6 bases. Trimming removed 4 bases at V and 2 bases at J, with 14 bases between. The CDR3 is 15 amino acids. Germline V gene sequence: CDR1 MDHEN, CDR2 SYDVKM. DNA for the CDR3: TGTGCCAGCAGTTACCGAGGGGAGGTACAAGAGACCCAGTACTTC. Residues: CASSYRGEVQETQYF.

The chain links TRBV28 to TRBJ1-5; no definite D call. Per germline, CDR1 MDHEN and CDR2 SYDVKM. Trimming shortened V by 5 bases and J by 7 bases, and 6 bases separated the two germline ends. This CDR3 spans 11 amino acids. The CDR3 sequence: CASSIGQPQHF. The CDR3, as DNA: TGTGCCAGCAGTATAGGCCAGCCCCAGCATTTT.

The gene calls are TRBV10-3 and TRBJ2-7, with 12 bases aligning to TRBD2. V trimming: 4 bases; J trimming: 6 bases; junction bases outside the gene matches: 7. The CDR3 sequence is 15 residues long. Germline V CDR1 and CDR2: ENHRY, SYGVKD. As DNA, the CDR3 is TGTGCCATCAGTGGACTAGCGGGAGTGGTTCCCGAGCAGTACTTC. It is translated as CAISGLAGVVPEQYF.

This clone appeared once. J is TRBJ2-7 and V is TRBV5-6, with a tentative D call TRBD1 (5 bases). V gave up 3 bases and J gave up 1 base, with 14 bases separating them. The length of the CDR3 is 15 residues. Germline lookup yields CDR1 SGHDT and CDR2 YYEEEE. CDR3: CASSSHLGRSYEQYF. In nucleotides, the CDR3 is TGTGCCAGCAGCTCCCATCTGGGGCGTTCCTACGAGCAGTACTTC.

The genes are TRBV19 and TRBJ1-2; D uncertain. Trimming took 4 bases from V and 4 from J, leaving 10 bases between them. Germline CDR1 is LNHDA and CDR2 is SQIVND (reference sequence). The CDR3 extends over 13 amino acids. The CDR3 here is CASSTSELYGYTF. CDR3 in DNA: TGTGCCAGTAGTACGTCAGAACTCTATGGCTACACCTTC. The entire variable domain, with the rest obtained from reference TRBV19 and TRBJ1-2, is as follows: DGGITQSPKYLFRKEGQNVTLSCEQNLNHDAMYWYRQDPGQGLRLIYYSQIVNDFQKGDIAEGYSVSREKKESFPLTVTSAQKNPTAFYLCASSTSELYGYTFGSGTRLTVV.

As concerns this clone: Within the sample, other DNA sequences also encode this same CDR3. This chain uses TRBV27 with TRBJ1-1, with D uncertain. This CDR3 contains 13 residues. V shed 3 bases and J shed 0 bases, with 5 bases lying between them. CDR1 is MNHEY, CDR2 SMNVEV, per germline (reference sequence). The CDR3 loop is CASSFEVNTEAFF. CDR3 nucleotide sequence: TGTGCCAGCAGTTTTGAGGTGAACACTGAAGCTTTCTTT.

This clone was observed a single time. CDR3 sequence reads: CASSEMGQGEYGYTF. Here the CDR3 DNA reads TGTGCCAGCAGTGAGATGGGACAGGGGGAATATGGCTACACCTTC. The chain uses TRBV2 and TRBJ1-2; TRBD1 matches at 11 bases. This CDR3 comprises 15 residues. The V gene end was trimmed by 3 bases and the J gene end by 5 bases; junction bases not matched to a gene: 5. Germline CDR1 SNHLY, CDR2 FYNNEI. The full variable domain, in which reference TRBV2 and TRBJ1-2 provide the parts outside the CDR3, is EPEVTQTPSHQVTQMGQEVILRCVPISNHLYFYWYRQILGQKVEFLVSFYNNEISEKSEIFDDQFSVERPDGSNFTLKIRSTKLEDSAMYFCASSEMGQGEYGYTFGSGTRLTVV.

The chain has TRBV12-5 and TRBJ1-2; D remains unclear. The ends were cut back, 2 bases at V and 4 bases at J, with 14 bases in the middle. The CDR3 is 15 residues long. Germline V lookup: CDR1 LGHNT, CDR2 FRNRAP. The CDR3, as DNA: TGTGCTAGTGGTTTGCAGAGTCTGGGGATCTATGGCTACACCTTC. Translating it yields CASGLQSLGIYGYTF.

This chain uses TRBV4-1 with TRBJ2-1, with 9 bases lining up with TRBD2. The length of the CDR3 is 17 residues. After removal of 4 bases from V and 3 bases from J, the junction contained 10 bases not matched to a gene. Germline CDR1 is MGHRA and CDR2 is YSYEKL. The DNA of the CDR3 is TGCGCCAGCAGCCCTAGGGGGCTAGCGGGGCTCTACAATGAGCAGTTCTTC. Its protein is CASSPRGLAGLYNEQFF.

The CDR3 protein is CASGSPDRVYTEAFF. DNA of the CDR3: TGTGCCAGCGGTTCCCCGGACAGGGTCTACACTGAAGCTTTCTTT. This chain connects TRBV6-6 to TRBJ1-1, with TRBD1 identical over 8 bases. The CDR3 sequence is 15 residues long. Germline loops: CDR1 MNHNY, CDR2 SVGAGI (reference sequence). The V and J ends lost 8 bases and 3 bases, in that order; junction bases with no gene match: 11.

This chain connects TRBV9 to TRBJ1-5; D is undetermined. Trimming removed 0 bases at V and 9 bases at J, with 7 bases between. Germline assignment: CDR1 SGDLS and CDR2 YYNGEE. The CDR3 is made up of 12 amino acids. CDR3 nucleotide sequence: TGTGCCAGCAGCGTAGAGGGCGGGCCCCAGCATTTT. Translation gives CASSVEGGPQHF.

Note on this clone: The same CDR3 can be traced to other DNA sequences in this sample. CDR3 DNA: TGTGCCAGCAGCGGGACTAGCGGTAACACCGGGGAGCTGTTTTTT. Its protein product is CASSGTSGNTGELFF. The genes are TRBV9 and TRBJ2-2, with 10 positions matching TRBD2. This CDR3 is 15 amino acids long. Germline trimming cut 3 bases from V and 2 bases from J; bases unmatched to any gene: 1. Germline V gene data show CDR1 as SGDLS and CDR2 as YYNGEE.

The V and J genes are TRBV11-2 and TRBJ2-7; 9 bases agree with TRBD1. The CDR3 is 16 amino acids. The germline V gene encodes CDR1 SGHAT and CDR2 FQNNGV. J gave up 6 bases and V 6 bases, and 15 bases lay outside the gene matches. The CDR3 reads CASSQMIGTGSGEQYF. As DNA, the CDR3 is TGTGCCAGCAGTCAGATGATTGGGACAGGGTCAGGCGAGCAGTACTTC.

This chain uses TRBV11-2 with TRBJ2-1, with D possibly being TRBD2 (6 bases). CDR1 and CDR2 from the germline V gene are SGHAT and FQNNGV. The CDR3 extends over 16 amino acids. Trimming took 5 bases from V and 4 from J, leaving 18 bases between them. CDR3 loop: CASSPLGLDAYNEQFF. The DNA of the CDR3 is TGTGCCAGCAGCCCCCTGGGACTGGATGCTTACAATGAGCAGTTCTTC. Full variable domain (remainder filled in from reference TRBV11-2 and TRBJ2-1): EAGVAQSPRYKIIEKRQSVAFWCNPISGHATLYWYQQILGQGPKLLIQFQNNGVVDDSQLPKDRFSAERLKGVDSTLKIQPAKLEDSAVYLCASSPLGLDAYNEQFFGPGTRLTVL.

This clone has a handful of counts. The chain is built from TRBV7-9 and TRBJ1-2; D might be TRBD1 (6 bases). V was pared by 2 bases and J by 4 bases, with 17 bases between. CDR1 is SEHNR, CDR2 FQNEAQ, per germline (reference sequence). The CDR3 has 16 residues. This CDR3 reads CASSLSLDSQSYGYTF. Written as DNA, the CDR3 is TGTGCCAGCAGCTTATCCCTGGACAGCCAATCCTATGGCTACACCTTC.

The chain joins TRBV4-2 to TRBJ2-7; 7 bases match TRBD1. The length of the CDR3 is 15 residues. With 3 bases clipped from V and 1 base from J, the junction kept 6 bases outside the gene matches. Germline values: CDR1 LGHNA, CDR2 YNFKEQ. CDR3 nucleotides: TGTGCCAGCAGCCAGGGGACAGTTCAATCCTACGAGCAGTACTTC. Its protein product is CASSQGTVQSYEQYF.

CDR3 sequence: CASSIVPGGAVQPQHF. Here the CDR3 DNA reads TGTGCCAGTAGTATAGTACCAGGGGGCGCGGTTCAGCCCCAGCATTTT. The chain links TRBV19 to TRBJ1-5; 8 bases match TRBD1. Germline lookup yields CDR1 LNHDA and CDR2 SQIVND (reference sequence). There are 16 residues in the CDR3. V shed 1 base, J shed 6 bases, and the junction held 8 bases outside the gene matches.

The chain is built from TRBV7-6 and TRBJ2-7; D may be TRBD1 (5 bases). Germline V gives CDR1 SGHVS, CDR2 FNYEAQ. The CDR3 is 16 residues long. Between the trimmed V and J ends, which lost 1 base and 6 bases, there was a span of 19 bases. The CDR3 sequence is CASSLGLGLVLSEQYF. Here the CDR3 DNA reads TGTGCCAGCAGCTTAGGACTGGGGCTGGTTCTCTCCGAGCAGTACTTC.

The chain employs TRBV5-1 and TRBJ2-6; D ambiguous. From germline, CDR1 is SGHRS and CDR2 YFSETQ. V was shortened by 5 bases and J by 1 base, with 7 bases between the two germline ends. CDR3 length: 14 residues. CDR3 protein: CASRLESGANVLTF. DNA for the CDR3: TGCGCCAGCAGGCTAGAGTCTGGGGCCAACGTCCTGACTTTC. Full variable domain (missing parts from reference TRBV5-1 and TRBJ2-6): KAGVTQTPRYLIKTRGQQVTLSCSPISGHRSVSWYQQTPGQGLQFLFEYFSETQRNKGNFPGRFSGRQFSNSRSEMNVSTLELGDSALYLCASRLESGANVLTFGAGSRLTVL.

V and J are TRBV9 and TRBJ2-7, with TRBD1 matching over 7 bases. CDR1 is SGDLS and CDR2 is YYNGEE in the germline V gene. With V trimmed by 4 bases and J by 8 bases, 6 bases remained unmatched. The CDR3 spans 12 residues. CDR3: CASSSGQDKQYF. The CDR3 coding sequence is TGTGCCAGCAGCTCAGGACAGGACAAGCAGTACTTC. Using reference TRBV9 and TRBJ2-7 for the parts outside the CDR3, the full variable domain is DSGVTQTPKHLITATGQRVTLRCSPRSGDLSVYWYQQSLDQGLQFLIQYYNGEERAKGNILERFSAQQFPDLHSELNLSSLELGDSALYFCASSSGQDKQYFGPGTRLTVT.

The chain combines TRBV5-1 with TRBJ2-6; TRBD1 agrees at 10 bases. J lost 0 bases, V lost 4 bases, and 13 bases had no gene match. Germline CDR1 reads SGHRS; CDR2 reads YFSETQ. The CDR3 covers 20 residues. CDR3 amino acids: CASSPEGQGLPYSGANVLTF. Written as DNA, the CDR3 is TGCGCCAGCAGCCCGGAGGGACAGGGGCTTCCCTACTCTGGGGCCAACGTCCTGACTTTC.

V is TRBV11-2 and J is TRBJ1-5, with 9 bases that match TRBD1. Germline CDR1 reads SGHAT; CDR2 reads FQNNGV. Losses at the gene ends were 5 bases for V and 0 bases for J; bases not matched to a gene: 2. The CDR3 sequence is 15 residues long. The chain's CDR3 is CASSPGQGSNQPQHF. The CDR3, as DNA: TGTGCCAGCAGCCCGGGACAGGGTAGCAATCAGCCCCAGCATTTT.

The gene calls are TRBV7-9 and TRBJ1-4; 7 nucleotides align to TRBD1. This CDR3 is 15 amino acids long. Germline CDR1 reads SEHNR; CDR2 reads FQNEAQ (reference sequence). V trimming: 5 bases; J trimming: 8 bases; junction bases outside the gene matches: 11. The CDR3 reads CASSPPTGLNEKLFF. DNA of the CDR3: TGTGCCAGCAGCCCCCCGACAGGGCTCAACGAAAAACTGTTTTTT.

V gene TRBV2 combines with J gene TRBJ2-7; 8 bases fit TRBD1. Per germline, CDR1 SNHLY and CDR2 FYNNEI. This CDR3 spans 14 amino acids. The trim removed 7 bases at V and 5 bases at J, leaving 10 bases unmatched. This chain's CDR3 is CASIRTGLRNEQYF. The DNA of the CDR3 is TGTGCCAGCATTAGGACAGGGCTAAGGAACGAGCAGTACTTC.